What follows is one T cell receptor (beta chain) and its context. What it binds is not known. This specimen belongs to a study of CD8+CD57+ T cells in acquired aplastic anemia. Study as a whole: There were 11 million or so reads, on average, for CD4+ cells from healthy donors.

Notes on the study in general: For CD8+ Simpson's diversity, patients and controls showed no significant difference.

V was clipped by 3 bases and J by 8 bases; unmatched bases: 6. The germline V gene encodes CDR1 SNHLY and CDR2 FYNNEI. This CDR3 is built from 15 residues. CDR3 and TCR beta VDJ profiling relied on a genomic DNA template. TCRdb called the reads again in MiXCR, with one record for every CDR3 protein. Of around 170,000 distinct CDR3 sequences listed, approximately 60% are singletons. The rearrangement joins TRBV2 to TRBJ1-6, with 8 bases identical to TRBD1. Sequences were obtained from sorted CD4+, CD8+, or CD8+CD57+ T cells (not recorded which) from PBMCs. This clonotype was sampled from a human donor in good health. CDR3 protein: CASSDRTGSYSPLHF. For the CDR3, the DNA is TGTGCCAGCAGTGATAGGACAGGGTCTTATTCACCCCTCCACTTT.